This paragraph reports one T cell receptor beta chain. The antigen is undetermined. Method: immunoSEQ multiplex PCR; TCRdb's copy keeps in-frame clones and lacks some. Of around 13,000 clones in the sample, about nine tenths were seen once. Noted time point: identical approximately 11-day culture without peptide (control). The data are from a study of PD-1 blockade in mismatch repair-deficient tumors. The junction had 9 bases not matched to a gene; V was cut back by 3 bases and J by 4 bases. The CDR3 runs to 15 residues. Germline V lookup: CDR1 SGHRS, CDR2 YFSETQ. The J gene is TRBJ1-2, the V gene TRBV5-1, with TRBD1 matching over 7 bases. Sequencing used cells cultured in vitro, obtained from a patient treated with pembrolizumab. This receptor was identified in an adult with mismatch repair-deficient cancer. CDR3 residues: CASSSFGQETYGYTF. For the CDR3, the DNA is TGCGCCAGCAGCTCCTTCGGACAGGAGACCTATGGCTACACCTTC.